The 15 T cell receptor beta chains presented below share a single source sample, sequenced in a study of CD8+CD57+ T cells in acquired aplastic anemia. TCR beta VDJ and CDR3 profiling used genomic DNA as template. TCRdb reprocessed the reads with MiXCR, giving one entry per CDR3 protein. The data hold approximately 220,000 distinct CDR3 sequences, with roughly half observed a single time. Sequencing was done on patients that had shown CD8+CD57+ cell expansion by flow cytometry. Sequencing was carried out using sorted CD4+, CD8+, or CD8+CD57+ T cells (not recorded which) from PBMCs. Receptor source: a human donor with aplastic anemia.

Of note for this clonotype: A read error is likely, as this CDR3 ends without the conserved phenylalanine or tryptophan. No DNA is shown, since the ends of the CDR3 on it are uncertain; the CDR3 is the one TCRdb lists. The chain employs TRBV20-1 and TRBJ2-1. Inclusive of both ends, the CDR3 amounts to 8 amino acids. CDR1 and CDR2 from the germline V gene are DFQATT and SNEGSKA (reference sequence). CDR3: CSARGIQT.

This clonotype has just a few counts. V usage is TRBV28 and J usage is TRBJ2-7; 7 bases line up with TRBD1. V was clipped by 3 bases and J by 2 bases; unmatched bases: 7. This CDR3 has 15 residues. Looked up from germline, CDR1 is MDHEN and CDR2 is SYDVKM. The CDR3 region is CASSFVSGGTYEQYF. CDR3 coding DNA: TGTGCCAGCAGTTTTGTGTCAGGGGGAACCTACGAGCAGTACTTC.

As to this clonotype: Likely a read error: the CDR3 ends without its conserved phenylalanine or tryptophan. CDR3 bases: TGTGCCATCGGTGATATGGGACGGGCCACTGAAGCTTTCTCT. The encoded protein is CAIGDMGRATEAFS. The V call is TRBV10-3, the J call TRBJ1-1; tentative D call: TRBD1 (5 bases). This CDR3 has 14 amino acids. The germline CDR1 and CDR2 sequences are ENHRY and SYGVKD.

This clonotype has at least ten counts. This rearrangement joins TRBV2 to TRBJ1-2, with D possibly TRBD1 on 5 matching bases. Trimming cost V 0 bases and J 5 bases, with 13 bases left between them. The V gene's germline CDR1 is SNHLY and CDR2 FYNNEI. The CDR3 sequence is 15 residues long. The CDR3 coding sequence is TGTGCCAGCAGTGAAGCCGCCGGGGGAGGGTATGGCTACACCTTC. The encoded protein is CASSEAAGGGYGYTF.

The V gene is TRBV7-2, the J gene TRBJ1-6; TRBD1 matches at 9 bases. The CDR3 consists of 14 residues. The V gene's germline CDR1 is SGHTA and CDR2 FQGNSA. The ends lost 5 bases at V and 9 bases at J; junction bases unmatched: 5. DNA for the CDR3: TGTGCCAGCAGCCGGGACAGGGCAGGTTCACCCCTCCACTTT. It specifies CASSRDRAGSPLHF. The complete variable domain, with remaining parts taken from reference TRBV7-2 and TRBJ1-6, reads GAGVSQSPSNKVTEKGKDVELRCDPISGHTALYWYRQSLGQGLEFLIYFQGNSAPDKSGLPSDRFSAERTGGSVSTLTIQRTQQEDSAVYLCASSRDRAGSPLHFGNGTRLTVT.

This clonotype was found many times. This chain links TRBV27 with TRBJ2-7; the match to TRBD2 covers 7 bases. CDR3 length: 13 residues. CDR1 MNHEY and CDR2 SMNVEV come from the germline V gene (reference sequence). The trim removed 3 bases at V and 3 bases at J, leaving 2 bases unmatched. CDR3 nucleotide sequence: TGTGCCAGCAGTTTCGGACTAGTCTACGAGCAGTACTTC. Protein: CASSFGLVYEQYF.

CDR3 sequence (DNA): TGTGCCAGCACCGTGAGCACAGATACGCAGTATTTT. It specifies CASTVSTDTQYF. This chain connects TRBV7-2 to TRBJ2-3; D remains ambiguous. This CDR3 contains 12 residues. V gave up 7 bases and J gave up 0 bases, with 5 bases separating them. Germline V gives CDR1 SGHTA, CDR2 FQGNSA. Supplemented by reference TRBV7-2 and TRBJ2-3, the full variable domain reads GAGVSQSPSNKVTEKGKDVELRCDPISGHTALYWYRQSLGQGLEFLIYFQGNSAPDKSGLPSDRFSAERTGGSVSTLTIQRTQQEDSAVYLCASTVSTDTQYFGPGTRLTVL.

This sequence joins TRBV7-7 and TRBJ2-2; D is uncertain. With 2 bases removed from V and 2 bases from J, the gap between germline ends came to 15 bases. Germline V CDR1 and CDR2: SSHAT, FNYEAQ (reference sequence). This CDR3 is built from 17 residues. Here the CDR3 DNA reads TGTGCCAGCAGCTTAACGGCGACCCCAAGTAACACCGGGGAGCTGTTTTTT. The encoded protein is CASSLTATPSNTGELFF. Supplemented by reference TRBV7-7 and TRBJ2-2, the full variable domain reads GAGVSQSPRYKVTKRGQDVTLRCDPISSHATLYWYQQALGQGPEFLTYFNYEAQPDKSGLPSDRFSAERPEGSISTLTIQRTEQRDSAMYRCASSLTATPSNTGELFFGEGSRLTVL.

The chain joins TRBV7-9 to TRBJ1-5; 9 positions match TRBD1. CDR1 and CDR2 (germline): SEHNR, FQNEAQ (reference sequence). V trimming: 8 bases; J trimming: 5 bases; junction bases outside the gene matches: 7. This CDR3 is 14 amino acids long. CDR3 protein: CASGGTGIHQPQHF. The DNA for the CDR3 is TGTGCCAGCGGGGGGACAGGGATTCATCAGCCCCAGCATTTT.

This clonotype was counted many times. The chain combines TRBV7-3 with TRBJ2-1; possibly TRBD1 or TRBD2 for D (6 bases each). The germline V and J ends were trimmed by 1 base and 10 bases, with 17 bases remaining between them. The germline CDR1 and CDR2 sequences are SGHTA and FQGTGA. CDR3 length: 15 residues. The DNA for the CDR3 is TGTGCCAGCAGCTTAAGGCGGTCGGGGGCGGAGGAGCAGTTCTTC. Encoded protein: CASSLRRSGAEEQFF.

This clonotype has ten or more counts. The chain has TRBV27 and TRBJ2-7, with 9 nucleotides matching TRBD1. Germline V CDR1 and CDR2: MNHEY, SMNVEV (reference sequence). V was pared by 3 bases and J by 5 bases, with 8 bases of the junction left unmatched. CDR3 length equals 15 residues. The CDR3 sequence: CASSLTGTGTHEQYF. The DNA for the CDR3 is TGTGCCAGCAGTTTGACCGGGACAGGGACCCACGAGCAGTACTTC.

This clonotype was recorded at least ten times. V gene TRBV12-5 combines with J gene TRBJ1-1, with D perhaps TRBD1 (6 bases). This CDR3 region has 11 residues. V lost 6 bases, J lost 11 bases, and 13 bases lay in between. Looked up from germline, CDR1 is LGHNT and CDR2 is FRNRAP. As DNA, the CDR3 is TGTGCTAGTGGAGGGGGGCCCGTCGCTTTCTTT. It yields the protein CASGGGPVAFF.

The V and J genes are TRBV5-1 and TRBJ2-7; D perhaps matches TRBD2 (6 bases). The CDR3 covers 15 residues. Germline V gene lookup returns CDR1 SGHRS and CDR2 YFSETQ. V lost 4 bases and J lost 5, with 19 bases in between. The CDR3 nucleotides are TGCGCCAGCAGCCGGGCGAGGTATGGAGGGCACGAGCAGTACTTC. Protein product: CASSRARYGGHEQYF.

The CDR3 region is CASSPQWGPETQYF. CDR3 DNA sequence: TGTGCCAGCAGCCCCCAATGGGGTCCGGAGACCCAGTACTTC. The genes are TRBV7-2 and TRBJ2-5; D gene unclear. V lost 5 bases and J lost 5, with 15 bases in between. The CDR3 spans 14 residues. The V gene's germline CDR1 is SGHTA and CDR2 FQGNSA.

This clonotype came up many times. The V and J genes are TRBV4-3 and TRBJ1-6, with a weak D call TRBD1 (6 bases). The CDR3 consists of 18 residues. Germline V lookup: CDR1 LGHNA, CDR2 YSLEER. V was trimmed by 0 bases and J by 0 bases, leaving 12 bases between them. CDR3 in amino acids: CASSQDRVRGSYNSPLHF. The CDR3 coding sequence is TGCGCCAGCAGCCAAGATAGGGTCAGGGGCTCCTATAATTCACCCCTCCACTTT.